Following are 21 T cell receptor beta chains from one sample sequenced in a study of shared clonotypes between healthy human individuals. Assay used: immunoSEQ multiplex PCR; TCRdb lists only in-frame clones, some missing. The table has more than 1.2 million clones, approximately 98.5% seen once. The sample consisted of naive CD4+ T cells sorted from blood. As to subset: CD45RA+ positively selected. All receptors come from a man aged 30-40 years in good health.

As for this clone: Other DNA sequences of this sample code for an identical CDR3. The rearrangement links TRBV18 to TRBJ2-2; D unresolved. V was clipped by 0 bases and J by 4 bases, with 3 bases between them. The CDR3 length is 13 residues. Germline CDR1 is KGHSH and CDR2 is LQKENI. The CDR3 region is CASSPPSTGELFF. The CDR3 nucleotides read TGTGCCAGCTCACCACCGTCCACCGGGGAGCTGTTTTTT.

The V gene is TRBV5-4, the J gene TRBJ2-7; D remains unclear. The CDR3 spans 13 residues. The germline gives CDR1 SGHNT, CDR2 YYREEE (reference sequence). V was trimmed by 2 bases and J by 5 bases, leaving 11 bases between them. CDR3 loop: CASSLGVPNEQYF. DNA of the CDR3: TGTGCCAGCAGCTTAGGAGTTCCTAACGAGCAGTACTTC.

The V and J genes are TRBV2 and TRBJ1-5; the D gene is possibly TRBD1 (6 bases). CDR1 and CDR2 from the germline V gene are SNHLY and FYNNEI. V was clipped by 5 bases and J by 5 bases, with 13 bases between them. CDR3 length: 14 residues. The CDR3 sequence is CASSLQGSDQPQHF. CDR3 in DNA: TGTGCCAGCAGTCTACAGGGATCCGATCAGCCCCAGCATTTT.

The chain joins TRBV7-9 to TRBJ2-5; possible D gene TRBD2, 6 bases. The CDR3 is 14 residues long. CDR1 and CDR2 (germline): SEHNR, FQNEAQ (reference sequence). With 6 bases removed from V and 4 bases from J, the gap between germline ends came to 15 bases. CDR3 DNA: TGTGCCAGCAGTCGGTGGCGGGATGGAGAGACCCAGTACTTC. It is translated as CASSRWRDGETQYF.

The J gene is TRBJ2-7, the V gene TRBV6-1; D gene unclear. CDR3 length equals 12 residues. V was cut by 4 bases and J by 7 bases, with 11 bases left in between. Germline V lookup: CDR1 MNHNS, CDR2 SASEGT. CDR3 amino acids: CASSVGPSEQYF. For the CDR3, the DNA is TGTGCCAGCAGTGTGGGTCCGAGTGAGCAGTACTTC.

This clone came up once. The chain joins TRBV2 to TRBJ2-1, with 7 nucleotides matching TRBD1. V lost 0 bases and J lost 3; bases outside the gene matches: 5. This CDR3 spans 16 amino acids. The germline gives CDR1 SNHLY, CDR2 FYNNEI. The CDR3 reads CASSEADRRRYNEQFF. The CDR3 nucleotides read TGTGCCAGCAGTGAAGCGGACAGGCGCCGCTACAATGAGCAGTTCTTC.

This sequence joins TRBV5-1 and TRBJ2-1; D is unresolved. CDR1 and CDR2 (germline): SGHRS, YFSETQ. The V and J ends lost 0 bases and 7 bases respectively, with 11 bases between them. This CDR3 region has 14 residues. For the CDR3, the DNA is TGCGCCAGCAGCTTGGTTAATAGTCGGAATGAGCAGTTCTTC. It translates to CASSLVNSRNEQFF.

The genes are TRBV5-6 and TRBJ1-5, with a weak D call TRBD1 (6 bases). Germline CDR1 SGHDT, CDR2 YYEEEE. Trimming stripped 4 bases from V and 3 bases from J, with 8 bases between. This CDR3 spans 13 amino acids. The CDR3 reads CASSGGVNQPQHF. For the CDR3, the DNA is TGTGCCAGCAGCGGGGGCGTCAATCAGCCCCAGCATTTT.

The chain has TRBV11-3 and TRBJ2-2, with 8 bases identical to TRBD1. Germline CDR1 SGHNT, CDR2 YENEEA. This CDR3 is 13 amino acids long. V trimming: 5 bases; J trimming: 8 bases; junction bases outside the gene matches: 4. The CDR3 nucleotides read TGTGCCAGCAGCCCGACAGGGGCTGGGGAGCTGTTTTTT. The encoded protein is CASSPTGAGELFF.

This sequence joins TRBV5-1 and TRBJ2-3; 8 bases map to TRBD1. The germline V gene encodes CDR1 SGHRS and CDR2 YFSETQ. Losses at the gene ends were 4 bases for V and 1 base for J; bases not matched to a gene: 5. CDR3 length equals 15 residues. The chain's CDR3 is CASSRTTGGTDTQYF. As DNA, the CDR3 is TGCGCCAGCAGCAGAACGACAGGGGGCACAGATACGCAGTATTTT. The whole variable domain, remainder taken from reference TRBV5-1 and TRBJ2-3, is KAGVTQTPRYLIKTRGQQVTLSCSPISGHRSVSWYQQTPGQGLQFLFEYFSETQRNKGNFPGRFSGRQFSNSRSEMNVSTLELGDSALYLCASSRTTGGTDTQYFGPGTRLTVL.

V usage is TRBV5-4 and J usage is TRBJ2-5; 8 bases align to TRBD2. Germline CDR1 reads SGHNT; CDR2 reads YYREEE (reference sequence). The CDR3 contains 16 residues. With V trimmed by 0 bases and J by 5 bases, 9 bases remained unmatched. CDR3 sequence reads: CASSLAERESGETQYF. The CDR3, as DNA: TGTGCCAGCAGCTTGGCCGAGCGGGAGAGTGGGGAGACCCAGTACTTC. Supplemented by reference TRBV5-4 and TRBJ2-5, the full variable domain reads ETGVTQSPTHLIKTRGQQVTLRCSSQSGHNTVSWYQQALGQGPQFIFQYYREEENGRGNFPPRFSGLQFPNYSSELNVNALELDDSALYLCASSLAERESGETQYFGPGTRLLVL.

This sequence joins TRBV4-2 and TRBJ2-1; TRBD2 matches at 11 bases. CDR1 and CDR2 from the germline V gene are LGHNA and YNFKEQ. The CDR3 runs 20 residues. J gave up 0 bases and V 1 base, and 11 bases lay outside the gene matches. Here the CDR3 DNA reads TGTGCCAGCAGCCAAGGAACGGTAGCGGGAGGGCTGGGCTCCTACAATGAGCAGTTCTTC. Amino acid sequence: CASSQGTVAGGLGSYNEQFF.

The chain is built from TRBV6-5 and TRBJ1-1; D ambiguous. This CDR3 region has 15 residues. Trimming removed 0 bases at V and 1 base at J, with 9 bases between. Germline V gene sequence: CDR1 MNHEY, CDR2 SVGAGI. CDR3 protein: CASSYSLPANTEAFF. Here the CDR3 DNA reads TGTGCCAGCAGTTACTCCCTCCCGGCGAACACTGAAGCTTTCTTT.

J is TRBJ1-2 and V is TRBV6-6; D is undetermined. The germline V and J ends were trimmed by 7 bases and 5 bases, with 11 bases remaining between them. The CDR3 is made up of 12 amino acids. Germline CDR1 and CDR2: MNHNY and SVGAGI (reference sequence). The CDR3 nucleotides are TGTGCCAGCAACGCCGCCGAATATGGCTACACCTTC. This translates into CASNAAEYGYTF.

This sequence joins TRBV5-1 and TRBJ2-2, with D perhaps TRBD2 (6 bases). The CDR3 sequence is 16 residues long. V lost 0 bases and J lost 1, with 10 bases in between. Germline CDR1 SGHRS, CDR2 YFSETQ. The CDR3 is CASSLGIGRNTGELFF. The CDR3 nucleotides read TGCGCCAGCAGCTTGGGAATCGGGAGGAACACCGGGGAGCTGTTTTTT.

The rearrangement links TRBV10-1 to TRBJ2-1; 9 nucleotides match TRBD2. From germline, CDR1 is WNHNN and CDR2 SYGVQD (reference sequence). This CDR3 is 14 amino acids long. V trimming: 4 bases; J trimming: 7 bases; junction bases outside the gene matches: 5. CDR3 residues: CASSVLREGNEQFF. The CDR3 DNA reads as TGCGCCAGCAGTGTATTGCGGGAGGGTAATGAGCAGTTCTTC.

Comment on this clone: The same CDR3 can be traced to other DNA sequences in this sample. The V call is TRBV29-1, the J call TRBJ1-1, with a weak D call TRBD1 (5 bases). V shed 4 bases and J shed 0 bases, with 9 bases lying between them. Germline V CDR1 and CDR2: SQVTM, ANQGSEA. The CDR3 is 13 residues long. CDR3 in DNA: TGCAGCGTTGTAAGGGGTCTGAACACTGAAGCTTTCTTT. It specifies CSVVRGLNTEAFF.

This chain connects TRBV11-2 to TRBJ2-5, with 14 bases matching TRBD2. Germline V gives CDR1 SGHAT, CDR2 FQNNGV. This CDR3 spans 16 amino acids. Trimming cost V 4 bases and J 5 bases; bases outside gene matches: 6. The CDR3 spells CASSSGTSGSRETQYF. The CDR3 nucleotides are TGTGCCAGCAGCTCCGGGACTAGCGGGAGCAGGGAGACCCAGTACTTC.

The chain couples TRBV4-3 to TRBJ2-4; 10 bases match TRBD2. The J segment lost 2 bases and the V segment lost 0 bases, leaving 7 bases of the junction unmatched. This CDR3 is 18 amino acids long. From germline, CDR1 is LGHNA and CDR2 YSLEER. CDR3 DNA sequence: TGCGCCAGCAGCCAAGACAGGACTAGCGGAATTTCCAAAAACATTCAGTACTTC. Encoded protein: CASSQDRTSGISKNIQYF.

A remark on this clone: Other DNA sequences within the sample encode an identical CDR3. CDR3 nucleotides: TGTGCCAGTAGTAGGCAGGGTCGGACTGAAGCTTTCTTT. The encoded protein is CASSRQGRTEAFF. The rearrangement uses TRBV19 and TRBJ1-1, with TRBD1 as a possible D gene (5 bases). Germline values: CDR1 LNHDA, CDR2 SQIVND (reference sequence). The V gene lost 4 bases and the J gene lost 5 bases, with 11 bases spanning the gap. This CDR3 is built from 13 residues.

This clone was counted once. The J gene is TRBJ2-7, the V gene TRBV6-5; 10 positions agree with TRBD1. The J segment lost 5 bases and the V segment lost 2 bases, leaving 6 bases of the junction unmatched. CDR3 length equals 15 residues. Germline V gene data show CDR1 as MNHEY and CDR2 as SVGAGI. The CDR3 DNA is TGTGCCAGCAGTTACACCCCGGGACAGGGGAACGAGCAGTACTTC. Encoded protein: CASSYTPGQGNEQYF.